Listed below are T cell receptor beta chains from one sample, sequenced in a study of tumor T cells in aggressive B-cell lymphoma. Sequencing was performed with immunoSEQ multiplex PCR; in TCRdb, only in-frame clones are kept and a portion is missing. The sample lists approximately 5,200 clones, around 94% occurring once. Sequencing was done on a sample of tumor tissue. The origin of the receptors is an adult with diffuse large B cell lymphoma. Each CDR3 is given with its conserved first and last residue. D genes are given only for firm matches. Only part of the rows carry a size: once, few, many, or a class if the clone is expanded.

TRBJ2-1,TRBV19,TRBD2,-,TGTGCCACGCTAGCGGGGATCACCAGTGAGCAGTTCTTC,CATLAGITSEQFF
TRBJ1-1,TRBV2,-,-,TGTGCCAGCAGTGATGGACCGGGATTGAACACTGAAGCTTTCTTT,CASSDGPGLNTEAFF
TRBJ2-6,TRBV9,-,-,TGTGCCAGCAGCGTAGGGACTGGATCTGGGGCCAACGTCCTGACTTTC,CASSVGTGSGANVLTF
TRBJ1-4,TRBV5-1,-,-,TGCGCCAGCAGCGAACAGGGCAATCGCGCTGAAAAACTGTTTTTT,CASSEQGNRAEKLFF
TRBJ1-5,TRBV2,TRBD1,-,TGTGCCAGCAGCCGAACAGGGGACCATCAGCCCCAGCATTTT,CASSRTGDHQPQHF
TRBJ2-5,TRBV4-2,-,once,TGTGCCAGCAGCCAAGAGGAGGAGACCCAGTACTTC,CASSQEEETQYF
TRBJ2-1,TRBV2,-,-,TGTGCCAGCAGTGAAGGGGGGCAGGAGTTCTTC,CASSEGGQEFF
TRBJ2-7,TRBV9,-,-,TGTGCCAGCAGCGCCGGGAGCTCCTACGAGCAGTACTTC,CASSAGSSYEQYF
TRBJ2-5,TRBV10-3,TRBD2,-,TGTGCCATCAGTCCCGGGACTAGCGAGACCCAGTACTTC,CAISPGTSETQYF
TRBJ2-3,TRBV9,-,-,TGTGCCAGCAGCGTAGGAGGGAGCACAGATACGCAGTATTTT,CASSVGGSTDTQYF
TRBJ2-1,TRBV28,TRBD2,-,TGTGCGGCTGCCCTCGGGAGGAACCCCCGGGGAGAGCAGTTCTTC,CAAALGRNPRGEQFF
TRBJ2-4,TRBV28,TRBD2,few,TGTGCCAGCAGTTTCCCGCTAGCGGGACAGTACTTC,CASSFPLAGQYF
TRBJ1-5,TRBV7-2,-,-,TGTGCCAGCAGCTTAGTCGCCCGGGGAAGCAATCAGCCCCAGCATTTT,CASSLVARGSNQPQHF
TRBJ2-2,TRBV6-1,-,-,TGTGCCAGCAGTGAGCTAGCGCCGAACACCGGGGAGCTGTTTTTT,CASSELAPNTGELFF
TRBJ2-3,TRBV5-1,-,once,TGCGCCAGCAGCTTGGACAGGAGCACAGATACGCAGTATTTT,CASSLDRSTDTQYF
TRBJ1-2,TRBV6-5,TRBD1,-,TGTGCCAGCAGTCCGCAGGGGGCTAACTATGGCTACACCTTC,CASSPQGANYGYTF
TRBJ1-5,TRBV15,TRBD1,-,TGTGCCACCAGCAAAGACAGGGGGAATCAGCCCCAGCATTTT,CATSKDRGNQPQHF
TRBJ1-5,TRBV28,TRBD1,-,TGTGCCAGCACCCGGCCTGGGACAGGGTCCCATCAGCCCCAGCATTTT,CASTRPGTGSHQPQHF
TRBJ2-1,TRBV9,TRBD2,-,TGTGCCAGCAGCCCTAACCCGGGACTAGCGGGCAATGAGCAGTTCTTC,CASSPNPGLAGNEQFF
TRBJ1-1,TRBV5-4,-,-,TGTGCCAGCAGCCCCACAGAGTTCCAGAACACTGAAGCTTTCTTT,CASSPTEFQNTEAFF